This entry lists 5 T cell receptor beta chains sequenced from one sample in a study of blood T cell repertoires in COVID-19. Data came from immunoSEQ multiplex PCR; TCRdb stores just in-frame clones and leaves some out. The table has some 330,000 clones, about four fifths seen once. The sequencing sample was made of PBMCs or T cells enriched from blood (not recorded which). These receptors came from a woman in her 50s who had recovered from COVID-19.

In its sample, this clone was seen once. This chain joins TRBV4-2 and TRBJ2-4; D may be TRBD1 (5 bases). The CDR3 extends over 17 amino acids. Trimming cost V 1 base and J 4 bases, with 17 bases left between them. CDR1 and CDR2 (germline): LGHNA, YNFKEQ. The CDR3: CASSQVVGPRGKNIQYF. The CDR3 nucleotides are TGTGCCAGCAGCCAAGTCGTAGGTCCTAGGGGTAAAAACATTCAGTACTTC.

The chain links TRBV5-4 to TRBJ2-1; 7 positions agree with TRBD1. The CDR3 length is 17 residues. V shed 0 bases and J 10 bases; nucleotides not matched to a gene: 16. Germline assignment: CDR1 SGHNT and CDR2 YYREEE (reference sequence). CDR3 amino acids: CASSLEPRGQTSREQFF. CDR3 nucleotides: TGTGCCAGCAGCTTGGAGCCTCGGGGACAGACATCTAGGGAGCAGTTCTTC.

The chain uses TRBV28 and TRBJ2-7; D may be TRBD1 (5 bases). CDR3 length: 16 residues. Trimming took 4 bases from V and 0 from J, leaving 16 bases between them. Germline loops: CDR1 MDHEN, CDR2 SYDVKM. CDR3 coding DNA: TGTGCCAGCAGTTCCCAGGCAGGGAAACTCTCCTACGAGCAGTACTTC. It specifies CASSSQAGKLSYEQYF.

The chain is built from TRBV4-3 and TRBJ1-6; D gene ambiguous. Germline V CDR1 and CDR2: LGHNA, YSLEER. This CDR3 has 16 residues. Trimming left V 3 bases short and J 0 bases short, with 9 bases between. CDR3 nucleotides: TGCGCCAGCAGCCAGACTAGGAGCTCCTATAATTCACCCCTCCACTTT. Translated, it gives CASSQTRSSYNSPLHF.

The J gene is TRBJ2-7, the V gene TRBV19; TRBD1 aligns across 8 bases. This CDR3 contains 18 residues. Germline V gene data show CDR1 as LNHDA and CDR2 as SQIVND (reference sequence). V was pared by 3 bases and J by 2 bases, with 15 bases of the junction left unmatched. The CDR3: CASSIGVAGGPTTYEQYF. CDR3 DNA sequence: TGTGCCAGTAGTATTGGTGTGGCAGGGGGCCCCACTACCTACGAGCAGTACTTC.